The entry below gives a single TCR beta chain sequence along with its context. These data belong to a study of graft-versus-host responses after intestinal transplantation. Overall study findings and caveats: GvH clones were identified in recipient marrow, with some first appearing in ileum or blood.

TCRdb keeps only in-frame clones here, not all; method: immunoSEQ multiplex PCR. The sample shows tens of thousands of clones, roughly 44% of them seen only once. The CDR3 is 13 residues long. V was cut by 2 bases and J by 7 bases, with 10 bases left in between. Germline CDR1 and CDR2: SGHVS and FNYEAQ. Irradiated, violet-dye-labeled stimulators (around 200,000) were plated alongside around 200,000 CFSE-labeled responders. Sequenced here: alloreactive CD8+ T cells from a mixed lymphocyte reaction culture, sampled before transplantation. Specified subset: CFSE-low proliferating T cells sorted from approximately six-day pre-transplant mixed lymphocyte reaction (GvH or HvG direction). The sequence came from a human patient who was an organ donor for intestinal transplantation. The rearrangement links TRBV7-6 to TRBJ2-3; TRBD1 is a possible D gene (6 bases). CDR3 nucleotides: TGTGCCAGCAGCTTAACAGGGCGGTATACGCAGTATTTT. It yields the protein CASSLTGRYTQYF.